Listed here are 9 T cell receptor beta chains from one sample, sequenced in a study of cytomegalovirus exposure and HLA in healthy donors. Primers included in the PCR were 60 Vbeta and 13 Jbeta primers. Measured with immunoSEQ multiplex PCR; TCRdb has only the in-frame clones, and not every one. This sample has around 130,000 clones, with over 60% found just once. Sequenced material: PBMCs. The receptors derive from a woman between 55 and 75 years old in good health and CMV-seronegative.

V and J are TRBV9 and TRBJ2-1, with D possibly being TRBD1 (5 bases). V dropped 3 bases and J dropped 3 bases, with 16 bases sitting between them. CDR1 SGDLS and CDR2 YYNGEE come from the germline V gene. The CDR3 runs to 16 residues. This chain's CDR3 is CASSALDNPYYNEQFF. CDR3 bases: TGTGCCAGCAGCGCATTGGACAACCCTTACTACAATGAGCAGTTCTTC.

The chain is built from TRBV11-2 and TRBJ1-1; a possible D gene is TRBD1 (6 bases). V lost 3 bases, J lost 5 bases, and 19 bases lay in between. Germline lookup yields CDR1 SGHAT and CDR2 FQNNGV. The CDR3 totals 16 residues. CDR3 bases: TGTGCCAGCAGCTTTTTTTGGGGAGGGGGGGTGACTGAAGCTTTCTTT. Translation gives CASSFFWGGGVTEAFF.

V usage is TRBV5-6 and J usage is TRBJ1-5; D is perhaps TRBD1 (6 bases). Trimming removed 0 bases from V and 2 bases from J, with 12 bases in between. The length of the CDR3 is 16 residues. The germline V gene encodes CDR1 SGHDT and CDR2 YYEEEE. The CDR3 coding sequence is TGTGCCAGCAGCTTGGCCCAGGGGATTGGCAATCAGCCCCAGCATTTT. Translated: CASSLAQGIGNQPQHF.

This chain connects TRBV2 to TRBJ1-5; 7 nucleotides agree with TRBD1. The V gene end was trimmed by 8 bases and the J gene end by 5 bases; junction bases not matched to a gene: 9. Germline lookup yields CDR1 SNHLY and CDR2 FYNNEI. The CDR3 covers 14 residues. The CDR3 nucleotides are TGTGCCAGCTCTGGACAGGTCCTCGATCAGCCCCAGCATTTT. This gives the protein CASSGQVLDQPQHF.

This clone was seen only a few times. As DNA, the CDR3 is TGCAGCGTTATCCACAGGGGGTGGGGTGAAAAACTGTTTTTT. Translation gives CSVIHRGWGEKLFF. The rearrangement links TRBV29-1 to TRBJ1-4; 8 bases map to TRBD1. The CDR3 length is 14 residues. J gave up 7 bases and V 5 bases, and 9 bases lay outside the gene matches. Germline assignment: CDR1 SQVTM and CDR2 ANQGSEA. The whole variable domain, remainder taken from reference TRBV29-1 and TRBJ1-4, is SAVISQKPSRDICQRGTSLTIQCQVDSQVTMMFWYRQQPGQSLTLIATANQGSEATYESGFVIDKFPISRPNLTFSTLTVSNMSPEDSSIYLCSVIHRGWGEKLFFGSGTQLSVL.

The CDR3, as DNA: TGCGCCAGCAGCTGGGGACTAGCGATCGTCAACGAGCAGTACTTC. This gives the protein CASSWGLAIVNEQYF. This rearrangement joins TRBV5-1 to TRBJ2-7; 10 nucleotides line up with TRBD2. CDR1 SGHRS and CDR2 YFSETQ come from the germline V gene. CDR3 length: 15 residues. The trim removed 3 bases at V and 5 bases at J, leaving 8 bases unmatched. Using reference TRBV5-1 and TRBJ2-7 for the parts outside the CDR3, the full variable domain is KAGVTQTPRYLIKTRGQQVTLSCSPISGHRSVSWYQQTPGQGLQFLFEYFSETQRNKGNFPGRFSGRQFSNSRSEMNVSTLELGDSALYLCASSWGLAIVNEQYFGPGTRLTVT.

The V call is TRBV5-4, the J call TRBJ2-3; 9 positions match TRBD1. Per germline, CDR1 SGHNT and CDR2 YYREEE (reference sequence). V gave up 4 bases and J gave up 5 bases; unmatched junction bases: 5. The CDR3 totals 14 residues. The DNA for the CDR3 is TGTGCCAGCAGCCCTACAGGGGGCCGAGATACGCAGTATTTT. Translating it yields CASSPTGGRDTQYF. Full variable domain (remainder filled in from reference TRBV5-4 and TRBJ2-3): ETGVTQSPTHLIKTRGQQVTLRCSSQSGHNTVSWYQQALGQGPQFIFQYYREEENGRGNFPPRFSGLQFPNYSSELNVNALELDDSALYLCASSPTGGRDTQYFGPGTRLTVL.

The chain is built from TRBV19 and TRBJ2-3; D gene uncertain. Germline lookup yields CDR1 LNHDA and CDR2 SQIVND (reference sequence). This CDR3 is 15 amino acids long. The V and J ends lost 4 bases and 2 bases respectively, with 13 bases between them. CDR3 region: CASSTPDSITDTQYF. DNA for the CDR3: TGTGCCAGTAGTACCCCCGACTCCATCACAGATACGCAGTATTTT.

This chain connects TRBV13 to TRBJ1-6; TRBD1 might be the D (6 bases). The V gene lost 5 bases and the J gene lost 7 bases, with 6 bases spanning the gap. The V gene's germline CDR1 is PRHDT and CDR2 FYEKMQ (reference sequence). The CDR3 sequence is 12 residues long. CDR3 in amino acids: CASSGQNSPLHF. CDR3 DNA sequence: TGTGCCAGCAGCGGACAGAATTCACCCCTCCACTTT.